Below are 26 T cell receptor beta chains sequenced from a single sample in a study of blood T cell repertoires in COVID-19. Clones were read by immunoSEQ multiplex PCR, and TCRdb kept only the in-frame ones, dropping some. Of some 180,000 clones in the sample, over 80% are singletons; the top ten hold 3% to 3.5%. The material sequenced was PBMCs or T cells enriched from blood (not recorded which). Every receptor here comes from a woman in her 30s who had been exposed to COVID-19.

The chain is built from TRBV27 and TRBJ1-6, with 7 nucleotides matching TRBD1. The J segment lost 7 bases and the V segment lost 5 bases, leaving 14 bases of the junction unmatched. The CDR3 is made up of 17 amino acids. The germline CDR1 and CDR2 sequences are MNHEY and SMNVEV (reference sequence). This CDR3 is CASSRPPGQVVNSPLHF. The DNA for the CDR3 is TGTGCCAGCAGTCGCCCGCCTGGACAGGTGGTAAATTCACCCCTCCACTTT.

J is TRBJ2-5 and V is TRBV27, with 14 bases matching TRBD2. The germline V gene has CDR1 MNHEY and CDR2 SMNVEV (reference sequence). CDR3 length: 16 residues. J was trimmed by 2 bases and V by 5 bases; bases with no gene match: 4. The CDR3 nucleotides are TGTGCCAGCAGTAGGACTAGCGGGGGGACTCAAGAGACCCAGTACTTC. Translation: CASSRTSGGTQETQYF.

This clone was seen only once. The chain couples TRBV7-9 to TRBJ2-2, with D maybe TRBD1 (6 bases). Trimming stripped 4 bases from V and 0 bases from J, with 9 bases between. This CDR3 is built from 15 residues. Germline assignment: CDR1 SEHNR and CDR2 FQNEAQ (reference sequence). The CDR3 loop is CASSWDISNTGELFF. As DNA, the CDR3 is TGTGCCAGCAGCTGGGACATCTCGAACACCGGGGAGCTGTTTTTT.

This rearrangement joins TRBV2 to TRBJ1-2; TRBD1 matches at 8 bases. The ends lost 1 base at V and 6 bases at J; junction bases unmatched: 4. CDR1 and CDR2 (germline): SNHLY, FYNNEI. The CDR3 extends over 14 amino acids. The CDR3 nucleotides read TGTGCCAGCAGTGAAGAAAGGACAGGGAATGGCTACACCTTC. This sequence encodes CASSEERTGNGYTF.

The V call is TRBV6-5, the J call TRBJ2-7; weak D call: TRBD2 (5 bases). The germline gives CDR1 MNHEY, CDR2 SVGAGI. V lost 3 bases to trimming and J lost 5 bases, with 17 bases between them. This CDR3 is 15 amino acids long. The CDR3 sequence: CASSYLSGERNEQYF. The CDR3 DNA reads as TGTGCCAGCAGTTATCTCTCCGGGGAACGCAACGAGCAGTACTTC.

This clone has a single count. The CDR3 reads CASSPTAGLGTQYF. The DNA for the CDR3 is TGTGCCAGCAGCCCTACAGCGGGCCTAGGGACCCAGTACTTC. The chain combines TRBV13 with TRBJ2-5, with D maybe TRBD2 (6 bases). CDR3 length: 14 residues. The V and J ends lost 5 bases and 7 bases respectively, with 17 bases between them. The germline V gene encodes CDR1 PRHDT and CDR2 FYEKMQ (reference sequence).

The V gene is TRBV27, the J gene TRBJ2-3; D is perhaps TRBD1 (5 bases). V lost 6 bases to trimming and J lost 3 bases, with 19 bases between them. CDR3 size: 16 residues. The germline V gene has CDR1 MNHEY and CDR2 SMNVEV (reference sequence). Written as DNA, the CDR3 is TGTGCCAGCAGCTACTCCCCTACAGGATCGACAGATACGCAGTATTTT. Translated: CASSYSPTGSTDTQYF.

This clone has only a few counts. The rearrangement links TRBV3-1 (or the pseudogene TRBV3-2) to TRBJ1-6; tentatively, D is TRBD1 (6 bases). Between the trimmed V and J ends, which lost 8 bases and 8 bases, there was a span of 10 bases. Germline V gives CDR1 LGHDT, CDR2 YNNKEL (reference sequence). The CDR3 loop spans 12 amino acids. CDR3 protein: CASGQPYSPLHF. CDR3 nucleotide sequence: TGTGCCAGCGGACAGCCCTATTCACCCCTCCACTTT.

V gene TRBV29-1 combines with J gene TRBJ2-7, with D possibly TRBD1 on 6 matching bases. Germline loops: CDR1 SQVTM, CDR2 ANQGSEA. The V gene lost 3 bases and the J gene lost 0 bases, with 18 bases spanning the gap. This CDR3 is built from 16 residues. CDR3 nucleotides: TGCAGCGTTGAGGGTACAGGGATGGCAAACTCCTACGAGCAGTACTTC. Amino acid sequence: CSVEGTGMANSYEQYF.

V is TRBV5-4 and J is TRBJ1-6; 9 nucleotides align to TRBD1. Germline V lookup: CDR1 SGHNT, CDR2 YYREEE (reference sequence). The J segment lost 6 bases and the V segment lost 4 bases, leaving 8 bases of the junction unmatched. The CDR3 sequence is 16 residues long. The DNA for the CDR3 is TGTGCCAGCAGCCGAATGATGGACAGGGGTAATTCACCCCTCCACTTT. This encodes CASSRMMDRGNSPLHF.

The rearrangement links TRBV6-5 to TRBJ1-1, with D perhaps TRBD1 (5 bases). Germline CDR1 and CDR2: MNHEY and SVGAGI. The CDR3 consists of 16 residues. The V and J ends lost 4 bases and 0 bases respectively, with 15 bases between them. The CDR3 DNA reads TGTGCCAGCAGTTCCATTGGGGGAGGGATGAACACTGAAGCTTTCTTT. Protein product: CASSSIGGGMNTEAFF.

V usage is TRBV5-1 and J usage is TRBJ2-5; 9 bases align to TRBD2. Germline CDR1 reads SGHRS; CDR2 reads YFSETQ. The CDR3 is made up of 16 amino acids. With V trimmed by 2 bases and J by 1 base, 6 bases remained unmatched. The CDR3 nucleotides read TGCGCCAGCAGCTTCTCCGGGACTAGCCTCCAAGAGACCCAGTACTTC. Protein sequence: CASSFSGTSLQETQYF. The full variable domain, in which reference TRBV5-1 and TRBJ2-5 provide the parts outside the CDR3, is KAGVTQTPRYLIKTRGQQVTLSCSPISGHRSVSWYQQTPGQGLQFLFEYFSETQRNKGNFPGRFSGRQFSNSRSEMNVSTLELGDSALYLCASSFSGTSLQETQYFGPGTRLLVL.

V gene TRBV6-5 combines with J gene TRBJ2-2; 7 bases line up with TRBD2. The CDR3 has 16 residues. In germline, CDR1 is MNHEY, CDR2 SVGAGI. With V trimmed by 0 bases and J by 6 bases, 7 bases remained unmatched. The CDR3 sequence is CASSYSPRGTAGELFF. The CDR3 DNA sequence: TGTGCCAGCAGTTACTCGCCGCGGGGGACGGCCGGGGAGCTGTTTTTT.

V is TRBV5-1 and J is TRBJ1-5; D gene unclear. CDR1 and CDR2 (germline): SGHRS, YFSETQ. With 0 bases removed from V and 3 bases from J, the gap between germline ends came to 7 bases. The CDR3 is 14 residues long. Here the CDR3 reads CASSLGGANQPQHF. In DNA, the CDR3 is TGCGCCAGCAGCTTGGGGGGAGCCAATCAGCCCCAGCATTTT.

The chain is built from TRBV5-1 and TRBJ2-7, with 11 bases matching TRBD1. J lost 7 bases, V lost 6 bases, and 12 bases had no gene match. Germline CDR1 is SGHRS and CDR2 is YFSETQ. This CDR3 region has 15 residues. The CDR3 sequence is CASTLNPGTGGEQYF. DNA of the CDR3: TGCGCCAGCACCCTCAACCCTGGGACAGGGGGTGAGCAGTACTTC.

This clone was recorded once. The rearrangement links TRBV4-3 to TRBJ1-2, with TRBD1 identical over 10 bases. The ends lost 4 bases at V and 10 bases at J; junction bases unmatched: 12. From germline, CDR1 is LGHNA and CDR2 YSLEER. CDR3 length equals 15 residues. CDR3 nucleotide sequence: TGCGCCAGCAGCCTAGTTCTCCGGGACAGGGGATACTACACCTTC. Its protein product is CASSLVLRDRGYYTF.

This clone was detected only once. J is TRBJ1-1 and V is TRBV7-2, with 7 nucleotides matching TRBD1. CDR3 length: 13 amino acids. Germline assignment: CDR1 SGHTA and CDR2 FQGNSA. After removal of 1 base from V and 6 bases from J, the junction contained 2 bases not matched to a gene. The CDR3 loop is CASSLVTGAEAFF. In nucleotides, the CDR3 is TGTGCCAGCAGCTTAGTTACAGGGGCTGAAGCTTTCTTT.

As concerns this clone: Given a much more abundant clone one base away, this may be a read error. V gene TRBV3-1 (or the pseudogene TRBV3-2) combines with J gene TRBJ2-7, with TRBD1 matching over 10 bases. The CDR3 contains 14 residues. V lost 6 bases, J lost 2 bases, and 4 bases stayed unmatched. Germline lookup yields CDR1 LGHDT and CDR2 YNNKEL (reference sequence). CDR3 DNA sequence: TGTGCCAGCAGTCCCGGGACAGGGGCCTACGAGCAGTACTTC. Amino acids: CASSPGTGAYEQYF.

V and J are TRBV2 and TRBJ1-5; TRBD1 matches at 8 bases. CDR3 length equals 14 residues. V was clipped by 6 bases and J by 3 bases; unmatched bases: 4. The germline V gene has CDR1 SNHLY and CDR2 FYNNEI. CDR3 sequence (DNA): TGTGCCAGCAGCGAGGGACAGGCCAATCAGCCCCAGCATTTT. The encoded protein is CASSEGQANQPQHF.

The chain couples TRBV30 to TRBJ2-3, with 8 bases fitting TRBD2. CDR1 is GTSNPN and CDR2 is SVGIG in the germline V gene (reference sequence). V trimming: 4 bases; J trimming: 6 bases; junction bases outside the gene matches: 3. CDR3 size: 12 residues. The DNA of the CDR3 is TGTGCCTGGACACCGGGGGGGGATACGCAGTATTTT. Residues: CAWTPGGDTQYF.

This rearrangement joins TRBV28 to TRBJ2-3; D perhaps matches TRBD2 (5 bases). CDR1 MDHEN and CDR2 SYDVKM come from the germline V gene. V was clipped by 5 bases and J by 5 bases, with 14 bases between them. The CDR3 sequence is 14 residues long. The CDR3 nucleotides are TGTGCCAGCAGTACCGGCGGGTGGGGAGATACGCAGTATTTT. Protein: CASSTGGWGDTQYF.

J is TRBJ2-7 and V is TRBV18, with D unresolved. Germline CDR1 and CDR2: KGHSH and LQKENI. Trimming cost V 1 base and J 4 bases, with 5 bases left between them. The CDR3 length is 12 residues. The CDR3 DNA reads TGTGCCAGCTCACCACAGAGTTACGAGCAGTACTTC. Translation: CASSPQSYEQYF.

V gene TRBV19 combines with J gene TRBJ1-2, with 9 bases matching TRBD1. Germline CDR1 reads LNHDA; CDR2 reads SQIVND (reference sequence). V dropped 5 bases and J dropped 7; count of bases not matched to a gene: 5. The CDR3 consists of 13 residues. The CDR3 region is CASSPGTGFGYTF. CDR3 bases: TGTGCCAGTAGTCCCGGGACAGGGTTTGGCTACACCTTC.

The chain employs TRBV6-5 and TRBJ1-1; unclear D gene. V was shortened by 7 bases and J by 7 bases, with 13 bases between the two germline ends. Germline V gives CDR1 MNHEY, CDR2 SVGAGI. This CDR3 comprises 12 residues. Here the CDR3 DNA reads TGTGCCAGCACGCCAAGCCCGAGTGAAGCTTTCTTT. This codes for CASTPSPSEAFF.

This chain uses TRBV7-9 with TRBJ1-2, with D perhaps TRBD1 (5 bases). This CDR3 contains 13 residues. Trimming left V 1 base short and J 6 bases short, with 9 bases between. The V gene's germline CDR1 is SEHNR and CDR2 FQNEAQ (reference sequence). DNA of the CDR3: TGTGCCAGCAGCTTAGAAGGGGTCGATGGCTACACCTTC. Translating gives CASSLEGVDGYTF.

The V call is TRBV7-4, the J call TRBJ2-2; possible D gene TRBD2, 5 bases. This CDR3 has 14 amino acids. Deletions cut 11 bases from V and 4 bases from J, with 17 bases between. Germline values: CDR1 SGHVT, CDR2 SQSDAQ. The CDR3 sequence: CARIAGETTGELFF. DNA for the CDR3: TGTGCCCGCATAGCCGGGGAAACCACCGGGGAGCTGTTTTTT.